The clone carrying this TCR beta chain was seen ten or more times. The antigen is not known. This CDR3 has 15 amino acids. Per germline, CDR1 MNHEY and CDR2 SVGAGI. The V gene lost 0 bases and the J gene lost 8 bases, with 11 bases spanning the gap. The source of the sample is a study of T-cell reconstitution after alpha-beta-depleted transplantation in children. General observations from the study: Expanded graft clones numbering several hundred reportedly gave rise to alpha-beta T cells about two months after transplant.

It was with unique molecular identifiers that the TCRbeta library was prepared. TCRdb called the PCR reads again in MiXCR, with one record for every CDR3 protein. The repertoire holds around 70,000 distinct CDR3 sequences, with approximately 10% as singletons. The clonotype originates from a boy between 10 and 17 years old with acute myeloid leukemia, due to receive a stem cell transplant. The sequencing here drew on PBMCs, taken before TCRalphabeta/CD19-depleted stem cell transplant. The rearrangement uses TRBV6-5 and TRBJ1-6; D is ambiguous. The CDR3 nucleotides are TGTGCCAGCAGTTACTCGGCCCCTCGGGATTCACCCCTCCACTTT. As protein: CASSYSAPRDSPLHF.